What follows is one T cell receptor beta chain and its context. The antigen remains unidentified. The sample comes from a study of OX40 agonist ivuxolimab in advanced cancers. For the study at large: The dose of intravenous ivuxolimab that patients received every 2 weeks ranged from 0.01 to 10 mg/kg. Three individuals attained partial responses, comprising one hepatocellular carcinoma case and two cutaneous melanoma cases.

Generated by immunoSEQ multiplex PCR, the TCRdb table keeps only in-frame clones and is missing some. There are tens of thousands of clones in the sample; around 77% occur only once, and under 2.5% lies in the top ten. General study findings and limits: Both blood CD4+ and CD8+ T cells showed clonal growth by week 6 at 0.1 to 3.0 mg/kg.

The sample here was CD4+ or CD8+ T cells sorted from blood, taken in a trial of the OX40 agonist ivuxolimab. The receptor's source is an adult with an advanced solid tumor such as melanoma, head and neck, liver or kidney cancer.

CDR3 coding DNA: TGTGCCAGCAGTGGAACGGGAGGGCCTTACGAGCAGTACTTC. Protein: CASSGTGGPYEQYF. This chain joins TRBV6-1 and TRBJ2-7; 8 positions match TRBD2. This CDR3 contains 14 residues. Germline-derived CDR1 and CDR2 are MNHNS and SASEGT. V dropped 4 bases and J dropped 4; count of bases not matched to a gene: 6.